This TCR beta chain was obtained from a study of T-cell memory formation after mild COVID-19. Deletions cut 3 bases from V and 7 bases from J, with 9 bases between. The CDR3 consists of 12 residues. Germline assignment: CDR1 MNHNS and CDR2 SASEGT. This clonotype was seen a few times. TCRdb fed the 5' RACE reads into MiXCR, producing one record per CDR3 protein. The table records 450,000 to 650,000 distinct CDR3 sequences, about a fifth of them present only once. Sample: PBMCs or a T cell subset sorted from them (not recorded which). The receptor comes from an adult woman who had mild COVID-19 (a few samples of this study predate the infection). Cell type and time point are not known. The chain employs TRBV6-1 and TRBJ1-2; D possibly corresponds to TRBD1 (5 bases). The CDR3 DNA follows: TGTGCCAGCAGTGATCCGGGGCTTGGCTACACCTTC. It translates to CASSDPGLGYTF.